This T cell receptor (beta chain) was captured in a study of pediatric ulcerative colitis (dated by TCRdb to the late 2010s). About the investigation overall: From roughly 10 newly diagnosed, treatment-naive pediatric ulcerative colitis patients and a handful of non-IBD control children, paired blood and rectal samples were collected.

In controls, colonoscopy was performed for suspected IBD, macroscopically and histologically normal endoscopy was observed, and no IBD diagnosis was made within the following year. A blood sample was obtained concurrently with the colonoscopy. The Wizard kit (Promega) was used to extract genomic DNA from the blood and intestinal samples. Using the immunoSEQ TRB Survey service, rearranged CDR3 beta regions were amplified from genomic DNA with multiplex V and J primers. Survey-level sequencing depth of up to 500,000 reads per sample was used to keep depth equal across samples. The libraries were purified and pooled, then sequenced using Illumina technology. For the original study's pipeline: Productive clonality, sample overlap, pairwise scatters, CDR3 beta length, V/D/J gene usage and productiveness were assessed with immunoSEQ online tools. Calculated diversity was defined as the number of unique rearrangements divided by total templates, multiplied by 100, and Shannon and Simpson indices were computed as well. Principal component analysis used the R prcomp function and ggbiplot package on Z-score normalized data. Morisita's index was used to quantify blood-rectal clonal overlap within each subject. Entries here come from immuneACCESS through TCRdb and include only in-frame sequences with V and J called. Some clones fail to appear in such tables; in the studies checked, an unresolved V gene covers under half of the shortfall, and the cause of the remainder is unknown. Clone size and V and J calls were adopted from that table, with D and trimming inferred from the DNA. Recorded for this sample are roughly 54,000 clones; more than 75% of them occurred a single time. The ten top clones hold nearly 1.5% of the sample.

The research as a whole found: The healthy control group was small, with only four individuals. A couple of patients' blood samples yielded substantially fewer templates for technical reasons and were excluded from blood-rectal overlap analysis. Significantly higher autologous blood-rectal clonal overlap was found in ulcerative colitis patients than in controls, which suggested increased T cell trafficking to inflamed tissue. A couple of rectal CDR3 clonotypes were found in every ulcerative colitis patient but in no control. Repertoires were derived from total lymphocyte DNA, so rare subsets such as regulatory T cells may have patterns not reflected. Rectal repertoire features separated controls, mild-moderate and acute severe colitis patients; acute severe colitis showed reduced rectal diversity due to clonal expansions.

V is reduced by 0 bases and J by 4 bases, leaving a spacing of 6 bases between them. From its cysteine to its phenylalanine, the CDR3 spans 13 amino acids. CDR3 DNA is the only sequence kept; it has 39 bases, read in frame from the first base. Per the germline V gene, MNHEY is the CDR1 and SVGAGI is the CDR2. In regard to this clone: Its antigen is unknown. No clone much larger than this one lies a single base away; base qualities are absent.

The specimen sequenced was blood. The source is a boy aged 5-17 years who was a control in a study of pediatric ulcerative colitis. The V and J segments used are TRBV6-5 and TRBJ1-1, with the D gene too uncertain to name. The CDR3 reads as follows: CASSYSRGTEAFF. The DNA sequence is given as TGTGCCAGCAGTTACTCGAGAGGCACTGAAGCTTTCTTT.